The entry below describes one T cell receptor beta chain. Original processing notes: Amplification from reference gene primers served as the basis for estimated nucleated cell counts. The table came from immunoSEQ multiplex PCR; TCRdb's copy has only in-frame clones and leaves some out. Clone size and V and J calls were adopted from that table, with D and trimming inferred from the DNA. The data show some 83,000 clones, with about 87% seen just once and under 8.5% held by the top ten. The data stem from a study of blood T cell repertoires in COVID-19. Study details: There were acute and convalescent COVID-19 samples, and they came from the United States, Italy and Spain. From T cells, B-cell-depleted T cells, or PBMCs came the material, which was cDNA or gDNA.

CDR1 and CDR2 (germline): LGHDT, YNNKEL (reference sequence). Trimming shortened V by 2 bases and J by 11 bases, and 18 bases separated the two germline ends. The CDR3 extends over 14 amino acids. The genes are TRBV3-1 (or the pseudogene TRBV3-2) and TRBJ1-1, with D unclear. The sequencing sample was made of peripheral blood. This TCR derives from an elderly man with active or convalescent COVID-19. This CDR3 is CASSQRRAQADAFF. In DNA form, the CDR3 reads TGTGCCAGCAGCCAACGTCGCGCGCAGGCCGATGCTTTCTTT.